This passage covers 27 T cell receptor beta chains from one sample sequenced in a study of blood T cell repertoires in COVID-19. The protocol was immunoSEQ multiplex PCR, while the TCRdb copy is restricted to in-frame clones and leaves out a portion. The table includes about 140,000 clones, approximately 86% detected once. Sequencing used peripheral blood. The source is a human donor in a cohort sampled during active COVID-19.

V and J are TRBV5-1 and TRBJ2-2; D is perhaps TRBD2 (6 bases). CDR1 and CDR2 (germline): SGHRS, YFSETQ. V lost 5 bases, J lost 4 bases, and 15 bases lay in between. CDR3 length equals 15 residues. The CDR3: CASRASGSGTGELFF. The CDR3 bases are TGCGCCAGCAGGGCAAGCGGGTCGGGCACCGGGGAGCTGTTTTTT.

This chain uses TRBV2 with TRBJ2-3; 8 nucleotides agree with TRBD1. Germline loops: CDR1 SNHLY, CDR2 FYNNEI. The junction had 6 bases not matched to a gene; V was cut back by 1 base and J by 3 bases. The CDR3 sequence is 16 residues long. The CDR3 bases are TGTGCCAGCAGTGAAGACAGGGGGAAAAGTACAGATACGCAGTATTTT. This sequence encodes CASSEDRGKSTDTQYF.

The chain uses TRBV27 and TRBJ1-5; D not resolved. CDR3 size: 15 residues. CDR1 is MNHEY and CDR2 is SMNVEV in the germline V gene (reference sequence). Trimming stripped 3 bases from V and 0 bases from J, with 9 bases between. For the CDR3, the DNA is TGTGCCAGCAGTTTGGAGGGCTATAGCAATCAGCCCCAGCATTTT. Protein product: CASSLEGYSNQPQHF.

This chain links TRBV7-2 with TRBJ2-1, with TRBD2 matching over 11 bases. Germline V gene sequence: CDR1 SGHTA, CDR2 FQGNSA. The junction had 9 bases not matched to a gene; V was cut back by 4 bases and J by 10 bases. The CDR3 sequence is 15 residues long. The CDR3 DNA is TGTGCCAGCAGCTACGGACTAGCGGGCTGGGGCGAGCAGTTCTTC. Its translation is CASSYGLAGWGEQFF. The full variable domain, its missing parts supplied by reference TRBV7-2 and TRBJ2-1, is GAGVSQSPSNKVTEKGKDVELRCDPISGHTALYWYRQSLGQGLEFLIYFQGNSAPDKSGLPSDRFSAERTGGSVSTLTIQRTQQEDSAVYLCASSYGLAGWGEQFFGPGTRLTVL.

CDR3 sequence (DNA): TGTGCCAGCAGTTTAGGGGGGGCCTCCAATGAGCAGTTCTTC. Translated: CASSLGGASNEQFF. The V gene is TRBV28, the J gene TRBJ2-1, with D possibly matching TRBD2 (7 bases). From germline, CDR1 is MDHEN and CDR2 SYDVKM. The CDR3 has 14 amino acids. V lost 2 bases to trimming and J lost 6 bases, with 11 bases between them.

The chain has TRBV9 and TRBJ2-3; the match to TRBD1 covers 8 bases. CDR3 length: 15 amino acids. The junction had 12 bases not matched to a gene; V was cut back by 3 bases and J by 9 bases. The germline CDR1 and CDR2 sequences are SGDLS and YYNGEE. CDR3 DNA sequence: TGTGCCAGCAGCGGAACCGAAGACAGGGGTGGGACGCAGTATTTT. Residues: CASSGTEDRGGTQYF. Full variable domain (rest looked up from reference TRBV9 and TRBJ2-3): DSGVTQTPKHLITATGQRVTLRCSPRSGDLSVYWYQQSLDQGLQFLIQYYNGEERAKGNILERFSAQQFPDLHSELNLSSLELGDSALYFCASSGTEDRGGTQYFGPGTRLTVL.

This chain links TRBV5-1 with TRBJ2-3; D might be TRBD1 (5 bases). The ends were cut back, 2 bases at V and 1 base at J, with 8 bases in the middle. The CDR3 is made up of 14 amino acids. From germline, CDR1 is SGHRS and CDR2 YFSETQ. The chain's CDR3 is CASSFQGGTDTQYF. The CDR3 coding sequence is TGCGCCAGCAGCTTTCAGGGTGGCACAGATACGCAGTATTTT. The full variable domain, rest sourced from reference TRBV5-1 and TRBJ2-3, is KAGVTQTPRYLIKTRGQQVTLSCSPISGHRSVSWYQQTPGQGLQFLFEYFSETQRNKGNFPGRFSGRQFSNSRSEMNVSTLELGDSALYLCASSFQGGTDTQYFGPGTRLTVL.

V and J are TRBV27 and TRBJ2-1; 9 nucleotides align to TRBD2. With V trimmed by 1 base and J by 7 bases, 5 bases remained unmatched. From germline, CDR1 is MNHEY and CDR2 SMNVEV (reference sequence). This CDR3 region has 15 residues. The chain's CDR3 is CASSLLGSGGNEQFF. For the CDR3, the DNA is TGTGCCAGCAGTTTATTGGGTAGCGGGGGAAATGAGCAGTTCTTC.

The V gene is TRBV2, the J gene TRBJ1-6; TRBD1 matches 8 bases. V lost 6 bases and J lost 8; bases outside the gene matches: 9. CDR1 is SNHLY, CDR2 FYNNEI, per germline. CDR3 length equals 15 residues. CDR3 region: CASRDGQGKYSPLHF. CDR3 nucleotide sequence: TGTGCCAGCAGGGATGGACAGGGAAAGTATTCACCCCTCCACTTT.

This clone has just one count. In DNA form, the CDR3 reads TGTGCCAGCAGTCCGCGGGACAGCAGGCCCAAAAACATTCAGTACTTC. It specifies CASSPRDSRPKNIQYF. This rearrangement joins TRBV28 to TRBJ2-4; perhaps TRBD1 as D (7 bases). Germline lookup yields CDR1 MDHEN and CDR2 SYDVKM. The V gene lost 5 bases and the J gene lost 2 bases, with 16 bases spanning the gap. This CDR3 is built from 16 residues.

J is TRBJ2-7 and V is TRBV6-5; 7 bases agree with TRBD1. CDR1 is MNHEY and CDR2 is SVGAGI in the germline V gene. The CDR3 contains 14 residues. V gave up 3 bases and J gave up 1 base; unmatched junction bases: 3. Here the CDR3 reads CASSYLRGSYEQYF. The CDR3, as DNA: TGTGCCAGCAGTTATCTCAGGGGGTCCTACGAGCAGTACTTC.

A few counts support this clone. The rearrangement uses TRBV19 and TRBJ1-5; D might be TRBD1 (5 bases). This CDR3 region has 15 residues. The germline gives CDR1 LNHDA, CDR2 SQIVND (reference sequence). The ends were cut back, 3 bases at V and 6 bases at J, with 15 bases in the middle. The CDR3 spells CASSIKGSASQPQHF. CDR3 coding DNA: TGTGCCAGTAGTATCAAGGGGTCTGCCAGTCAGCCCCAGCATTTT.

The J gene is TRBJ2-5, the V gene TRBV7-2; the D gene is possibly TRBD1 (7 bases). The CDR3 has 15 amino acids. The germline gives CDR1 SGHTA, CDR2 FQGNSA. Trimming left V 1 base short and J 4 bases short, with 13 bases between. Here the CDR3 reads CASSLGRGRGETQYF. The CDR3 DNA reads as TGTGCCAGCAGCTTAGGGAGGGGGCGCGGAGAGACCCAGTACTTC.

This clone has a single count. V is TRBV6-5 and J is TRBJ1-1; 7 positions match TRBD1. Trimming removed 3 bases from V and 0 bases from J; junction bases left unmatched: 7. Germline CDR1 is MNHEY and CDR2 is SVGAGI. This CDR3 is 16 amino acids long. The chain's CDR3 is CASSYSRDRLNTEAFF. DNA for the CDR3: TGTGCCAGCAGTTATAGCAGGGACAGACTGAACACTGAAGCTTTCTTT.

This clone was detected only once. The CDR3: CATGQGVTGELFF. CDR3 DNA sequence: TGTGCCACCGGACAGGGGGTCACCGGGGAGCTGTTTTTT. The chain is built from TRBV28 and TRBJ2-2, with TRBD1 matching 10 bases. CDR3 length: 13 residues. Germline trimming cut 10 bases from V and 4 bases from J; bases unmatched to any gene: 3. Germline values: CDR1 MDHEN, CDR2 SYDVKM.

This clone was seen just once. The V and J genes are TRBV7-9 and TRBJ2-3; TRBD2 agrees at 9 bases. CDR1 is SEHNR, CDR2 FQNEAQ, per germline (reference sequence). The J segment lost 2 bases and the V segment lost 8 bases, leaving 5 bases of the junction unmatched. The CDR3 is made up of 14 amino acids. The CDR3 loop is CASYSGRYTDTQYF. CDR3 in DNA: TGTGCCAGCTACAGCGGGAGGTACACAGATACGCAGTATTTT.

This clone came up many times. V is TRBV6-1 and J is TRBJ1-1; 8 nucleotides agree with TRBD1. Per the germline V gene, CDR1 is MNHNS and CDR2 is SASEGT. The CDR3 is made up of 16 amino acids. Germline trimming cut 1 base from V and 10 bases from J; bases unmatched to any gene: 14. The CDR3, as DNA: TGTGCCAGCAGTGAAGGGACGGGCAGGGGGCAAATTCGAGCTTTCTTT. It codes for CASSEGTGRGQIRAFF.

The chain joins TRBV7-9 to TRBJ2-7; TRBD1 agrees at 7 bases. The V segment lost 3 bases and the J segment 2 bases; nucleotides outside the gene matches: 4. There are 14 residues in the CDR3. CDR1 is SEHNR and CDR2 is FQNEAQ in the germline V gene (reference sequence). The CDR3 sequence: CASSLGTAPYEQYF. CDR3 in DNA: TGTGCCAGCAGCTTGGGGACAGCTCCCTACGAGCAGTACTTC.

V gene TRBV28 combines with J gene TRBJ2-3; 13 bases line up with TRBD2. Germline V lookup: CDR1 MDHEN, CDR2 SYDVKM. Losses at the gene ends were 5 bases for V and 5 bases for J; bases not matched to a gene: 10. The CDR3 consists of 17 residues. CDR3 bases: TGTGCCAGCAGTCTATACTCGACTAGCGGGAGGCGAGATACGCAGTATTTT. Translating it yields CASSLYSTSGRRDTQYF. Full variable domain (remainder filled in from reference TRBV28 and TRBJ2-3): DVKVTQSSRYLVKRTGEKVFLECVQDMDHENMFWYRQDPGLGLRLIYFSYDVKMKEKGDIPEGYSVSREKKERFSLILESASTNQTSMYLCASSLYSTSGRRDTQYFGPGTRLTVL.

This chain uses TRBV28 with TRBJ1-5; 9 bases line up with TRBD1. Looked up from germline, CDR1 is MDHEN and CDR2 is SYDVKM. The V gene end was trimmed by 2 bases and the J gene end by 2 bases; junction bases not matched to a gene: 4. The CDR3 is 16 amino acids. CDR3 nucleotides: TGTGCCAGCAGTTTAACAGGGGGCGGGGGCAATCAGCCCCAGCATTTT. Translation: CASSLTGGGGNQPQHF.

The chain links TRBV5-6 to TRBJ2-3, with 10 bases that match TRBD1. The CDR3 sequence is 15 residues long. V was pared by 3 bases and J by 1 base, with 2 bases of the junction left unmatched. CDR1 is SGHDT, CDR2 YYEEEE, per germline. This chain's CDR3 is CASSYGTGGTDTQYF. CDR3 DNA sequence: TGTGCCAGCAGCTATGGGACAGGGGGCACAGATACGCAGTATTTT.

This clone occurred a few times. The chain links TRBV27 to TRBJ2-3; tentatively, D is TRBD2 (6 bases). The CDR3 totals 14 residues. V lost 2 bases, J lost 2 bases, and 8 bases lay in between. Germline values: CDR1 MNHEY, CDR2 SMNVEV (reference sequence). The CDR3 sequence is CASSLRDFTDTQYF. Here the CDR3 DNA reads TGTGCCAGCAGTTTACGGGACTTCACAGATACGCAGTATTTT.

This sequence joins TRBV21-1 and TRBJ1-4. TRBV21-1 is shown as a pseudogene. This CDR3 contains 15 residues. The CDR3 protein is CASIIDRRGNEKLFF. The CDR3 coding sequence is TGTGCCAGCATCATTGACAGGCGGGGGAATGAAAAACTGTTTTTT.

The table lists this clone with a count of one. V usage is TRBV9 and J usage is TRBJ1-1; the match to TRBD1 covers 7 bases. The germline V gene has CDR1 SGDLS and CDR2 YYNGEE. The CDR3 totals 17 residues. J gave up 1 base and V 0 bases, and 9 bases lay outside the gene matches. The CDR3 DNA reads as TGTGCCAGCAGCGTAGCCCCGGACAGGACTACGAACACTGAAGCTTTCTTT. Protein sequence: CASSVAPDRTTNTEAFF.

The rearrangement links TRBV5-4 to TRBJ2-3; 8 bases match TRBD1. The CDR3 consists of 15 residues. V shed 3 bases, J shed 6 bases, and the junction held 9 bases outside the gene matches. Germline assignment: CDR1 SGHNT and CDR2 YYREEE (reference sequence). The CDR3 bases are TGTGCCAGCAGCTCGACAGGGGTTTTTTCTGATACGCAGTATTTT. Protein product: CASSSTGVFSDTQYF.

This clone was observed a few times. The CDR3 spells CASRRQIDGNTIYF. The DNA for the CDR3 is TGTGCCAGCAGGAGGCAAATTGATGGAAACACCATATATTTT. The rearrangement links TRBV5-5 to TRBJ1-3; D remains ambiguous. There are 14 residues in the CDR3. V gave up 5 bases and J gave up 3 bases, with 12 bases separating them. Germline V gene lookup returns CDR1 SGHKS and CDR2 YYEKEE (reference sequence).

This clone occurred once. The chain joins TRBV7-9 to TRBJ2-3; 8 bases map to TRBD2. V lost 1 base and J lost 6; bases outside the gene matches: 9. Per the germline V gene, CDR1 is SEHNR and CDR2 is FQNEAQ (reference sequence). This CDR3 has 16 residues. The CDR3 nucleotides are TGTGCCAGCAGCTTAGGTAGCGGGGCGGAGGGTGATACGCAGTATTTT. As protein: CASSLGSGAEGDTQYF.